The rows below give T cell receptor beta chains drawn from one sample of a study of human T cells and chemical hapten exposure. TCRdb re-analysed the RACE reads in MiXCR, keeping a single row per CDR3 protein. The table has 190,000 or so distinct CDR3 sequences, 20% to 25% seen once. Here the sequenced sample was whole blood, taken in connection with sensitization to the hapten diphenylcyclopropenone (DPC). The receptors derive from a woman aged 40 to 49 with alopecia areata. Some clones in this sample may be carry-over from other donors' samples. Each CDR3 is given with its conserved first and last residue. Each record gives: J gene, D gene, clone size, V gene, CDR3 protein, CDR3 DNA. A D gene is named only where the DNA matches it firmly. The size entry is marked missing in some rows and otherwise reads once, few, many or a size class.

TRBJ2-7 NA few TRBV4-1 CASSQGGPYEQYF TGCGCCAGCAGCCAGGGGGGTCCCTACGAGCAGTACTTC
TRBJ2-3 TRBD2 many TRBV5-1 CATRLAGAGDTQYF TGCGCCACCCGACTAGCGGGTGCGGGAGATACGCAGTATTTT
TRBJ2-5 NA few TRBV28 CASSSPSGALLQYF TGTGCCAGCAGTTCGCCCTCCGGGGCCCTCCTTCAGTACTTC
TRBJ2-2 NA few TRBV29-1 CSVDRQGHGELFF TGCAGCGTTGATCGGCAGGGTCACGGGGAGCTGTTTTTT
TRBJ2-2 NA NA TRBV7-9 CASSPPVSTGELFF TGTGCCAGCAGCCCACCCGTCAGTACCGGGGAGCTGTTTTTT
TRBJ2-1 NA NA TRBV7-2 CASSLPGGYNEQFF TGTGCCAGCAGCTTACCCGGCGGCTACAATGAGCAGTTCTTC
TRBJ2-2 NA NA TRBV29-1 CSAGTFTGELFF TGCAGCGCAGGGACTTTCACCGGGGAGCTGTTTTTT
TRBJ2-1 NA NA TRBV12-3/TRBV12-4 CASSFSSREQFF TGTGCCAGCAGTTTTAGCTCACGAGAGCAGTTCTTC
TRBJ2-4 NA NA TRBV28 CASSQVLGGPLLAKNIQYF TGTGCCAGCAGCCAGGTTTTAGGCGGGCCTCTGCTAGCCAAAAACATTCAGTACTTC
TRBJ1-5 NA many TRBV19 CASSRPGNSNQPQHF TGTGCCAGTAGTCGGCCGGGTAATAGCAATCAGCCCCAGCATTTT
TRBJ2-7 NA few TRBV6-5 CASSYPDRGGYEQYF TGTGCCAGCAGTTACCCTGACCGTGGGGGCTACGAGCAGTACTTC
TRBJ1-2 NA few TRBV7-9 CASSLGGDRGYTF TGTGCCAGCAGCTTAGGGGGGGATCGAGGCTACACCTTC
TRBJ2-5 NA few TRBV27 CASSSYPKETQYF TGTGCCAGCAGTTCCTATCCAAAAGAGACCCAGTACTTC
TRBJ2-5 NA few TRBV7-2 CASSSHPGETQYF TGTGCCAGCAGCTCCCATCCGGGAGAGACCCAGTACTTC
TRBJ2-3 TRBD2 NA TRBV4-1 CASSQSISGIIDTQYF TGCGCCAGCAGCCAGTCGATTAGCGGGATAATTGATACGCAGTATTTT
TRBJ1-5 TRBD1 once TRBV20-1 CSAGQGAGQPQHF TGCAGTGCTGGACAGGGGGCTGGACAGCCCCAGCATTTT
TRBJ2-1 NA many TRBV21-1 CASSKAPRTSYNEQFF TGTGCCAGCAGCAAAGCACCCCGAACCTCCTACAATGAGCAGTTCTTC
TRBJ2-1 NA many TRBV29-1 CSVEFQGSIHNEQFF TGCAGCGTTGAATTCCAGGGGAGTATCCACAATGAGCAGTTCTTC
TRBJ1-4 TRBD1 NA TRBV20-1 CSARGGRGLFF TGCAGTGCTAGAGGGGGCAGGGGGCTGTTTTTT
TRBJ2-1 NA NA TRBV4-1 CASTRDFLYNEQFF TGCGCCAGCACCAGGGACTTTCTCTACAATGAGCAGTTCTTC
TRBJ2-2 NA few TRBV15 CATSRSQGWGAGELFF TGTGCCACCAGCAGATCACAGGGATGGGGTGCCGGGGAGCTGTTTTTT
TRBJ1-1 NA NA TRBV15 CATSILDTEAFF TGTGCCACCAGCATCCTCGACACTGAAGCTTTCTTT
TRBJ2-7 TRBD1 few TRBV7-2 CASSLGPGTGGPEQYF TGTGCCAGCAGCTTAGGGCCCGGGACAGGGGGTCCCGAGCAGTACTTC
TRBJ1-2 NA few TRBV29-1 CSVGGGAGYGYTF TGCAGCGTTGGCGGTGGGGCAGGCTATGGCTACACCTTC
TRBJ2-7 NA NA TRBV6-5 CASRVGWGSYEQYF TGTGCCAGCAGGGTCGGTTGGGGCTCCTACGAGCAGTACTTC
TRBJ1-5 TRBD1 few TRBV6-2/TRBV6-3 CASSGDRGLGNSNQPQHF TGTGCCAGCAGTGGGGACAGGGGGCTCGGCAATAGCAATCAGCCCCAGCATTTT
TRBJ2-5 NA NA TRBV20-1 CSAFSRIFQETQYF TGCAGTGCTTTCTCCAGGATCTTCCAAGAGACCCAGTACTTC
TRBJ2-1 NA NA TRBV5-1 CASSLLDNEQFF TGCGCCAGCAGCCTTTTGGACAATGAGCAGTTCTTC
TRBJ1-3 NA NA TRBV7-2 CASSAHAPASGNTIYF TGTGCCAGCAGCGCCCATGCCCCAGCCTCTGGAAACACCATATATTTT
TRBJ2-1 NA few TRBV18 CASSPLRSNEQFF TGTGCCAGCTCACCACTCCGGTCCAATGAGCAGTTCTTC
TRBJ2-1 NA NA TRBV4-1 CASSQERDREQFF TGCGCCAGCAGCCAAGAACGCGATCGGGAGCAGTTCTTC
TRBJ1-6 TRBD1 NA TRBV12-3/TRBV12-4 CASSPRGDNSPLHF TGTGCCAGCAGTCCCAGGGGGGATAATTCACCCCTCCACTTT
TRBJ2-7 TRBD1 many TRBV9 CASSVEQGDEQYF TGTGCCAGCAGCGTAGAACAGGGGGACGAGCAGTACTTC
TRBJ2-4 TRBD1 NA TRBV9 CASSVGIGGQGLGLAKNIQYF TGTGCCAGCAGCGTAGGAATCGGGGGACAGGGTCTAGGACTAGCCAAAAACATTCAGTACTTC
TRBJ1-6 TRBD1 few TRBV7-9 CASSLAEGARDYSPLHF TGTGCCAGCAGCTTAGCGGAGGGGGCCCGGGATTATTCACCCCTCCACTTT
TRBJ1-5 NA many TRBV7-9 CASSLGQGGQPQHF TGTGCCAGCAGCTTAGGGCAGGGAGGGCAGCCCCAGCATTTT
TRBJ2-3 TRBD2 NA TRBV27 CASSLAGGWTDTQYF TGTGCCAGCAGTTTAGCGGGAGGGTGGACAGATACGCAGTATTTT
TRBJ1-5 NA few TRBV20-1 CSAREGGQPQHF TGCAGTGCTAGAGAAGGAGGTCAGCCCCAGCATTTT
TRBJ2-5 NA NA TRBV9 CASSPSGPKTETQYF TGTGCCAGCAGCCCGTCCGGGCCTAAGACAGAGACCCAGTACTTC
TRBJ2-3 TRBD2 NA TRBV20-1 CSARPATSGNADTQYF TGCAGTGCTCGACCCGCAACTAGCGGGAACGCAGATACGCAGTATTTT
TRBJ2-7 TRBD1 many TRBV29-1 CSVEGVKGAGEQYF TGCAGCGTTGAGGGCGTCAAGGGGGCGGGCGAGCAGTACTTC
TRBJ2-5 TRBD2 few TRBV29-1 CSVPTSGHVGTQYF TGCAGCGTGCCAACTAGCGGGCATGTCGGGACCCAGTACTTC
TRBJ2-7 TRBD2 few TRBV29-1 CSVERGGGNEQYF TGCAGCGTTGAACGGGGGGGAGGGAACGAGCAGTACTTC
TRBJ1-2 NA NA TRBV6-5 CASSWGGGGGYTF TGTGCCAGCAGTTGGGGTGGGGGGGGTGGCTACACCTTC
TRBJ1-1 NA many TRBV27 CASSLSRGRTEAFF TGTGCCAGCAGTTTATCGAGGGGCCGGACTGAAGCTTTCTTT
TRBJ2-7 NA many TRBV28 CASSYNYEQYF TGTGCCAGCAGTTACAACTACGAGCAGTACTTC
TRBJ1-2 NA few TRBV28 CASSLPINYGYTF TGTGCCAGCAGTTTACCCATTAACTATGGCTACACCTTC
TRBJ1-2 TRBD1 few TRBV5-4 CASSRQGRMDYGYTF TGTGCCAGCAGCCGACAGGGCAGGATGGACTATGGCTACACCTTC
TRBJ2-1 TRBD1 few TRBV6-6 CASRNTGQGNFF TGTGCCAGCAGAAATACCGGACAGGGGAATTTCTTC
TRBJ2-5 NA NA TRBV6-2/TRBV6-3 CASRFRGFQETQYF TGTGCCAGCAGATTCCGGGGGTTCCAAGAGACCCAGTACTTC
TRBJ1-5 NA NA TRBV28 CASHSNQPQHF TGTGCCAGCCATAGCAATCAGCCCCAGCATTTT
TRBJ1-5 TRBD1 NA TRBV11-2 CASRPGTASNQPQHF TGTGCCAGCAGGCCCGGGACAGCCAGTAATCAGCCCCAGCATTTT
TRBJ1-5 TRBD1 few TRBV28 CASGTGGEQPQHF TGTGCCAGCGGGACAGGGGGAGAACAGCCCCAGCATTTT
TRBJ2-7 TRBD2 NA TRBV5-5 CASMTGLAGGGAYEQYF TGTGCCAGCATGACTGGACTAGCGGGAGGCGGCGCCTACGAGCAGTACTTC
TRBJ2-1 TRBD2 few TRBV12-3/TRBV12-4 CASSGGLAGDLEQFF TGTGCCAGCAGTGGGGGGCTAGCGGGAGACCTTGAGCAGTTCTTC
TRBJ1-5 NA NA TRBV10-3 CAISEPGQLKPQHF TGTGCCATCAGTGAGCCCGGACAATTGAAGCCCCAGCATTTT
TRBJ2-3 TRBD2 NA TRBV6-6 CASSYRLAGAHDTQYF TGTGCCAGCAGTTACCGACTAGCGGGTGCCCACGATACGCAGTATTTT
TRBJ2-7 NA few TRBV6-2/TRBV6-3 CASSYLGSGDYEQYF TGTGCCAGCAGTTACTTAGGGAGCGGCGACTACGAGCAGTACTTC
TRBJ1-1 NA few TRBV29-1 CSVTGRGTEAFF TGCAGCGTTACCGGACGGGGAACTGAAGCTTTCTTT
TRBJ2-7 TRBD2 once TRBV25-1 CASRGGLAGFYEQYF TGTGCCAGCAGGGGGGGACTAGCGGGATTCTACGAGCAGTACTTC